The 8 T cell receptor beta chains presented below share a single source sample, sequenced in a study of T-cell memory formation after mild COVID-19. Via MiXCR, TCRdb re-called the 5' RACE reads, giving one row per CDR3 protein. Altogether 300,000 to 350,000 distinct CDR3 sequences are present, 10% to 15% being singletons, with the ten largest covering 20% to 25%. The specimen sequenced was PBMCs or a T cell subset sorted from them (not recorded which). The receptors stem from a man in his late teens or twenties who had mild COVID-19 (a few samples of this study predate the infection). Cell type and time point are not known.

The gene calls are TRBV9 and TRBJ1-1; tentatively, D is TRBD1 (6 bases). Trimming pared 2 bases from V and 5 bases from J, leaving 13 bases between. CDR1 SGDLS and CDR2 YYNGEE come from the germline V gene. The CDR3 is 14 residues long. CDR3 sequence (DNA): TGTGCCAGCAGCGTGGGACACGCTCCGACTGAAGCTTTCTTT. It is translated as CASSVGHAPTEAFF.

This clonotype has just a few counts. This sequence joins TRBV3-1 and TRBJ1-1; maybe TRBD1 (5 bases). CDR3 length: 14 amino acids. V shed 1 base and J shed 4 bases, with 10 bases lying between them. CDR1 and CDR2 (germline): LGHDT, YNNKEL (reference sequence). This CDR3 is CASSQGSGVTEAFF. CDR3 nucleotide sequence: TGTGCCAGCAGCCAAGGTTCGGGGGTCACTGAAGCTTTCTTT.

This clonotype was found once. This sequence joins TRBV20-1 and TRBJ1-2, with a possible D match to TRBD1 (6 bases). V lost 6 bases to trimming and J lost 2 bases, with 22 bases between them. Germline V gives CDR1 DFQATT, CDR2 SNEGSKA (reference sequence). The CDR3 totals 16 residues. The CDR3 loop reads CSARRGAWARNYGYTF. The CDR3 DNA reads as TGCAGTGCCAGGAGGGGGGCATGGGCGCGGAACTATGGCTACACCTTC.

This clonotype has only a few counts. CDR3 sequence (DNA): TGTGCCAGCAGTTGGGAGGACCCTGAGGAAGAGACCCAGTACTTC. This sequence encodes CASSWEDPEEETQYF. The V and J genes are TRBV6-5 and TRBJ2-5, with TRBD2 as a possible D gene (6 bases). Per the germline V gene, CDR1 is MNHEY and CDR2 is SVGAGI. CDR3 size: 15 residues. V lost 4 bases and J 3 bases, leaving 15 bases between the germline ends.

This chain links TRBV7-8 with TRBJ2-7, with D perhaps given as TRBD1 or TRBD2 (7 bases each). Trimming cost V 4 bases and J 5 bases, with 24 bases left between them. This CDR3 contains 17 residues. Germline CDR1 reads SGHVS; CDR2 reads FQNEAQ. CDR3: CASSSGGDSILLDEQYV. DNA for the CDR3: TGTGCCAGCAGCTCAGGGGGGGACAGTATCTTGTTAGACGAGCAGTACGTC.

CDR3 sequence: CASRQIRDRGLPSSYNEQFF. The CDR3 DNA reads TGTGCCAGCAGACAGATCCGGGACCGAGGACTTCCGAGCTCCTACAATGAGCAGTTCTTC. The chain carries TRBV6-2 or TRBV6-3 and TRBJ2-1; either TRBD1 or TRBD2 may supply D (5 bases each). V dropped 6 bases and J dropped 0 bases, with 27 bases sitting between them. In germline, CDR1 is MNHEY, CDR2 SVGEGT. CDR3 length: 20 residues.

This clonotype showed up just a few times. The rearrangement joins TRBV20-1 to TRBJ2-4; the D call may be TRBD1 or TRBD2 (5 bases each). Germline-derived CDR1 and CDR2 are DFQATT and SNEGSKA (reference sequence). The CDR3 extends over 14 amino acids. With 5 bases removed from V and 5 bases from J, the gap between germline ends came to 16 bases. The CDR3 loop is CSAFRPGRENIQYF. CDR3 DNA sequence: TGCAGTGCTTTCAGACCGGGACGAGAAAACATTCAGTACTTC.

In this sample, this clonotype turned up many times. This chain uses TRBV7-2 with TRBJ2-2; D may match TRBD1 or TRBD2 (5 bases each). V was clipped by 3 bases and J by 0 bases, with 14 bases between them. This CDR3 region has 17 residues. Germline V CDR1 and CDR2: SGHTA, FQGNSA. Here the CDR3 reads CASSFHTGASNTGELFF. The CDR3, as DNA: TGTGCCAGCAGCTTCCACACCGGGGCTTCGAACACCGGGGAGCTGTTTTTT.